This TCR beta chain is drawn from a study of technical replicates of blood from a handful of donors. Here immunoSEQ multiplex PCR was the method, and the copy in TCRdb shows in-frame clones only, minus some. Of under 85,000 clones listed, 95% to 97% are singletons. V gave up 6 bases and J gave up 4 bases; unmatched junction bases: 8. Germline V gene sequence: CDR1 SGHRS, CDR2 YFSETQ. This CDR3 region has 17 residues. V gene TRBV5-1 combines with J gene TRBJ2-2, with 14 bases identical to TRBD2. The sample taken for sequencing was T cells isolated from PBMCs. This clonotype was sampled from a human donor in good health. CDR3 DNA sequence: TGCGCCAGCACCCTCGGGACTAGCGGGAGAATCACCGGGGAGCTGTTTTTT. It is translated as CASTLGTSGRITGELFF.